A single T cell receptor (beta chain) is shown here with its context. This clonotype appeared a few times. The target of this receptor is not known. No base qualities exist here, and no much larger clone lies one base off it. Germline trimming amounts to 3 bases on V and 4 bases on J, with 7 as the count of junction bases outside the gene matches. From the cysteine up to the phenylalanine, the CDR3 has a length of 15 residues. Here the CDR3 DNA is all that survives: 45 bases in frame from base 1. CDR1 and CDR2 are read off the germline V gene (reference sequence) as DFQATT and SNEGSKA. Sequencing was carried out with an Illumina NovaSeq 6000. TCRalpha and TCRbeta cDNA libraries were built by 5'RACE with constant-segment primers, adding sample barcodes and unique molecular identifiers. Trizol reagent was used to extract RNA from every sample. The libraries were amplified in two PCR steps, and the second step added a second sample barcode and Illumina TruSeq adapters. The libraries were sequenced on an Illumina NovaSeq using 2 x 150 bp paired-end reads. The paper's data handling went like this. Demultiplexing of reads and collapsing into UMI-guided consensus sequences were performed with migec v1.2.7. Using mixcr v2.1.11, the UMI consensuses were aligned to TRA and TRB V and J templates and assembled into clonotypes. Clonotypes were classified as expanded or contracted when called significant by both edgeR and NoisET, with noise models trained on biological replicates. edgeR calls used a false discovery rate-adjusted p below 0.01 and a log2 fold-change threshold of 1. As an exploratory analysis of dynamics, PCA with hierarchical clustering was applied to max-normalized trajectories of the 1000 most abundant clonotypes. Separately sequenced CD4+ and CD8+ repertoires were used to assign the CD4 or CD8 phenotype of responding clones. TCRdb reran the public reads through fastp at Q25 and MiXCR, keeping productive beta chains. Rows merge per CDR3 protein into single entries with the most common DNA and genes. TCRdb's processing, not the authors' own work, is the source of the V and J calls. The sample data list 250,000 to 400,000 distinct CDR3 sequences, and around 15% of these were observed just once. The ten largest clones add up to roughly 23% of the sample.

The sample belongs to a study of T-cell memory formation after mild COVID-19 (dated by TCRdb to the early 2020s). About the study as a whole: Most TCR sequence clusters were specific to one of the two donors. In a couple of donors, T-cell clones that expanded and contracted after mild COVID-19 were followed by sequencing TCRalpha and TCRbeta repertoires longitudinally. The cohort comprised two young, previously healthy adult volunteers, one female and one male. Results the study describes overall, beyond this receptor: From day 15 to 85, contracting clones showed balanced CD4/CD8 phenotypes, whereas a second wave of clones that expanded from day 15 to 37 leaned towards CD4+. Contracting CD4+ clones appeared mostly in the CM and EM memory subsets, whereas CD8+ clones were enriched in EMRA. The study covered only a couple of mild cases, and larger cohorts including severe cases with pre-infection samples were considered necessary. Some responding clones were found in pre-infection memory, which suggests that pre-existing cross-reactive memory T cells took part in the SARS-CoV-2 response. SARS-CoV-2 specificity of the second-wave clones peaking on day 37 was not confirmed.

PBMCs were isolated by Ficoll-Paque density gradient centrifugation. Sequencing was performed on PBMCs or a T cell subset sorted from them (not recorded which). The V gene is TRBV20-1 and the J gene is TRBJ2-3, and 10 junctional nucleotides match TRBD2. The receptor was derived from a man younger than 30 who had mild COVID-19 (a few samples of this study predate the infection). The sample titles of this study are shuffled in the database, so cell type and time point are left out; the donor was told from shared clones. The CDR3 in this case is CSARILAGVPDTQYF. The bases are TGCAGTGCTAGGATTCTAGCGGGGGTCCCAGATACGCAGTATTTT.